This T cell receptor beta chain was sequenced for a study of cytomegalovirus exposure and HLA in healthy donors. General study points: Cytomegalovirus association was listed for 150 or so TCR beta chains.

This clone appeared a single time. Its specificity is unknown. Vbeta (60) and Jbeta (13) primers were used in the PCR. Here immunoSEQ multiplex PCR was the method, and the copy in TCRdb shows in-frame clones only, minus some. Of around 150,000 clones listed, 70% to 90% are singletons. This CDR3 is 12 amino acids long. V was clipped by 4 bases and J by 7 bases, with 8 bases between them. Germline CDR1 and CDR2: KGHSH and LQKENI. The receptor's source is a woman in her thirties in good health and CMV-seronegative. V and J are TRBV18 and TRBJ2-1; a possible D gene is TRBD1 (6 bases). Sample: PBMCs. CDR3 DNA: TGTGCCAGCTCACTACAGGGAAATGAGCAGTTCTTC. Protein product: CASSLQGNEQFF.